This T cell receptor beta chain was obtained from a study of blood T cell repertoires in COVID-19. Authors' methods: By means of reference gene primer amplification, nucleated cell counts were estimated. Method: immunoSEQ multiplex PCR; TCRdb's copy keeps in-frame clones and lacks some. The D gene and trimming were derived from the DNA, and the V and J assignments and clone size from that table. The sample shows 70,000 to 90,000 clones, about 87% of them seen only once. The receptor's source is a man at least 80 years old with active or convalescent COVID-19. Sequenced material: peripheral blood.

Here the CDR3 DNA reads TGTGCCAGCTCTCAGGACTTGTTCTATGGCTACACCTTC. Translating gives CASSQDLFYGYTF. The genes are TRBV18 and TRBJ1-2, with D unresolved. The V and J ends lost 6 bases and 4 bases respectively, with 12 bases between them. This CDR3 is 13 amino acids long. From germline, CDR1 is KGHSH and CDR2 LQKENI. The variable domain in full, with the rest retrieved from reference TRBV18 and TRBJ1-2, is NAGVMQNPRHLVRRRGQEARLRCSPMKGHSHVYWYRQLPEEGLKFMVYLQKENIIDESGMPKERFSAEFPKEGPSILRIQQVVRGDSAAYFCASSQDLFYGYTFGSGTRLTVV.